This T cell receptor (beta chain) was sequenced for a study of T cell repertoires in cytomegalovirus infection. In the study overall: CMV epitopes used comprised recently identified HLA-C-restricted ones and well-studied HLA-B-restricted ones. Indications came from public TCR beta signatures; they pointed to CMV infection and to a matching HLA type. Notes on the study in general: Cumulative frequency of public TCR beta families picked out carriers of CMV plus the relevant HLA. The response measured ex vivo was dominated by TCR beta clonotypes (HLA-C-restricted and CMV-specific).

Of note for this clonotype: Antigen specificity is unknown.

TCRdb re-analysed the reads in MiXCR, keeping a single row per CDR3 protein. The profile shows about 310,000 distinct CDR3 sequences, approximately 25% of them singletons. Germline assignment: CDR1 MNHEY and CDR2 SVGAGI. The V and J ends lost 6 bases and 0 bases respectively, with 13 bases between them. The CDR3 spans 15 residues. Source: cultured PBMCs, taken from culture after CMV antigen stimulation. V and J are TRBV6-5 and TRBJ2-3; a possible D gene is TRBD2 (6 bases). This sequence was found in a human donor in good health (CMV status not recorded). Some clones in this sample may be carry-over from other donors' samples. DNA for the CDR3: TGTGCCAGCAGACTAGCCTTATCTAGCACAGATACGCAGTATTTT. Translation: CASRLALSSTDTQYF.